This T cell receptor (beta chain) was observed in a study of graft-versus-host responses after intestinal transplantation. Study-level information: After anti-thymocyte globulin induction, recipients took tacrolimus and steroids for 2 to 3 years.

This clone was seen only once. Its target is not known. TCRdb keeps only in-frame clones here, not all; method: immunoSEQ multiplex PCR. The table shows more than 65,000 clones, with 91% occurring only once. Findings of the study overall: The authors found GvH clones in recipient marrow, some appearing first in ileum or blood.

The length of the CDR3 is 12 residues. V was shortened by 7 bases and J by 6 bases, with 12 bases between the two germline ends. The V gene's germline CDR1 is LNHDA and CDR2 SQIVND (reference sequence). The source material was unstimulated CD8+ T cells sorted from spleen or lymph node cells, sampled before transplant. The TCR was taken from a human donor who was the organ donor for an intestinal transplant. The genes are TRBV19 and TRBJ1-2; D is unclear. The CDR3 nucleotides are TGTGCCAGTATAGGAGGATATGATGGCTACACCTTC. This codes for CASIGGYDGYTF.